A single sample gave rise to the 21 T cell receptor beta chains below, sequenced in a study of CD8 T cells in ankylosing spondylitis. TCRdb recomputed calls from the 5' RACE reads with MiXCR, one row per CDR3 protein. The table records roughly 280,000 distinct CDR3 sequences, around 20% of them present only once. Sequencing was carried out using blood, either unsorted or a sorted T cell fraction (not recorded which). All receptors derive from a male donor with ankylosing spondylitis or in good health (not recorded which).

This clonotype was recorded a few times. The chain is built from TRBV20-1 and TRBJ2-3; TRBD1 aligns across 7 bases. V lost 2 bases and J lost 0; bases outside the gene matches: 2. The CDR3 contains 14 residues. The germline V gene has CDR1 DFQATT and CDR2 SNEGSKA (reference sequence). This CDR3 is CSARTGQSTDTQYF. As DNA, the CDR3 is TGCAGTGCTAGAACGGGACAGAGCACAGATACGCAGTATTTT.

The chain carries TRBV15 and TRBJ2-1; the match to TRBD1 covers 9 bases. This CDR3 is 16 amino acids long. The J segment lost 3 bases and the V segment lost 3 bases, leaving 6 bases of the junction unmatched. Germline V gene data show CDR1 as LNHNV and CDR2 as YYDKDF (reference sequence). The CDR3 bases are TGTGCCACCAGCAGTCCGGACAGGGGAGACTACAATGAGCAGTTCTTC. This gives the protein CATSSPDRGDYNEQFF.

Written as DNA, the CDR3 is TGTGCCAGCAGTTCGACGATTCCGAACACTGAAGCTTTCTTT. Residues: CASSSTIPNTEAFF. The chain employs TRBV27 and TRBJ1-1; no definite D call. Between the trimmed V and J ends, which lost 4 bases and 1 base, there was a span of 10 bases. The CDR3 contains 14 residues. Germline V gives CDR1 MNHEY, CDR2 SMNVEV (reference sequence).

The chain employs TRBV6-5 and TRBJ2-2, with 8 bases aligning to TRBD1. CDR3 size: 16 residues. The trim removed 4 bases at V and 3 bases at J, leaving 7 bases unmatched. CDR1 and CDR2 (germline): MNHEY, SVGAGI. The CDR3 DNA sequence: TGTGCCAGCAGTTCCCCCAGGACAGGGCACACCGGGGAGCTGTTTTTT. Its translation: CASSSPRTGHTGELFF.

The chain uses TRBV29-1 and TRBJ2-6; no reliable D call. V was trimmed by 4 bases and J by 0 bases, leaving 10 bases between them. The germline V gene has CDR1 SQVTM and CDR2 ANQGSEA. There are 15 residues in the CDR3. The CDR3 nucleotides read TGCAGCGTTGCTTCGGTAGTCTCTGGGGCCAACGTCCTGACTTTC. Translated, it gives CSVASVVSGANVLTF.

This clonotype was found a few times. CDR3 nucleotide sequence: TGTGCCAGCTCAACCGACAGAACAGATACGCAGTATTTT. Amino acids: CASSTDRTDTQYF. The chain carries TRBV18 and TRBJ2-3; D is perhaps TRBD1 (5 bases). The CDR3 covers 13 residues. Germline V gene lookup returns CDR1 KGHSH and CDR2 LQKENI. The V and J ends lost 5 bases and 3 bases respectively, with 9 bases between them.

There are a few counts of this clonotype. The rearrangement links TRBV20-1 to TRBJ2-5; 9 bases are a match to TRBD1. V dropped 6 bases and J dropped 5; count of bases not matched to a gene: 4. Germline assignment: CDR1 DFQATT and CDR2 SNEGSKA (reference sequence). The CDR3 sequence is 12 residues long. The CDR3 protein is CSAGQGSETQYF. CDR3 sequence (DNA): TGCAGTGCGGGACAGGGAAGCGAGACCCAGTACTTC.

This clonotype came up a few times. This chain joins TRBV5-1 and TRBJ2-1, with a tentative D call TRBD2 (5 bases). In germline, CDR1 is SGHRS, CDR2 YFSETQ. The CDR3 covers 15 residues. The ends were cut back, 2 bases at V and 5 bases at J, with 14 bases in the middle. In DNA, the CDR3 is TGCGCCAGCAGCTTTGGCGGGCGGAGAAACAATGAGCAGTTCTTC. Its translation: CASSFGGRRNNEQFF.

The chain joins TRBV7-8 to TRBJ2-3, with 7 positions matching TRBD2. Germline V gene sequence: CDR1 SGHVS, CDR2 FQNEAQ. The CDR3 runs to 16 residues. After removal of 2 bases from V and 1 base from J, the junction contained 6 bases not matched to a gene. CDR3 sequence reads: CASSLNPSGRTDTQYF. The CDR3 DNA reads TGTGCCAGCAGCTTAAATCCTAGCGGCCGCACAGATACGCAGTATTTT.

This clonotype was seen more than once but under ten times. This chain uses TRBV6-5 with TRBJ2-3, with 7 bases that match TRBD1. V dropped 4 bases and J dropped 6; count of bases not matched to a gene: 10. CDR1 and CDR2 (germline): MNHEY, SVGAGI. The CDR3 extends over 15 amino acids. The CDR3 coding sequence is TGTGCCAGCAGTTCCACGCAGACAGGGAGCGATACGCAGTATTTT. Encoded protein: CASSSTQTGSDTQYF.

The CDR3 protein is CASSYNFRPENTGELFF. The CDR3 DNA sequence: TGTGCCAGCAGTTACAACTTTCGGCCAGAGAACACCGGGGAGCTGTTTTTT. The rearrangement links TRBV6-5 to TRBJ2-2; D gene uncertain. The CDR3 is 17 residues long. The V end was cut by 2 bases, the J end by 1 base, with 14 bases between. Per the germline V gene, CDR1 is MNHEY and CDR2 is SVGAGI.

The table lists this clonotype with a few counts. The CDR3 loop is CASSLAGGGTQYF. CDR3 DNA: TGTGCCAGCAGCTTAGCCGGGGGGGGGACCCAGTACTTC. This chain links TRBV7-3 with TRBJ2-5, with 8 bases that match TRBD2. Germline V lookup: CDR1 SGHTA, CDR2 FQGTGA. The ends lost 2 bases at V and 7 bases at J; junction bases unmatched: 3. CDR3 size: 13 residues.

This clonotype appeared once. This chain connects TRBV20-1 to TRBJ2-4; no clear D gene. The CDR3 has 13 residues. Germline V lookup: CDR1 DFQATT, CDR2 SNEGSKA (reference sequence). V gave up 2 bases and J gave up 0 bases, with 5 bases separating them. For the CDR3, the DNA is TGCAGTGCTAGACCACTAGCCAAAAACATTCAGTACTTC. This encodes CSARPLAKNIQYF.

Of note for this clonotype: With a much larger clone just one base away, this may be a read error. The chain combines TRBV6-1 with TRBJ1-2; D remains unclear. Per the germline V gene, CDR1 is MNHNS and CDR2 is SASEGT. The CDR3 loop spans 15 amino acids. The CDR3, as DNA: TGTGCCAGCAGTGTACAGACTTTAGCTAACTATGCCTACACCTTC. Encoded protein: CASSVQTLANYAYTF.

The sample holds a few counts of this clonotype. The genes are TRBV10-3 and TRBJ1-4; no reliable D call. V lost 9 bases and J lost 5, with 13 bases in between. CDR1 is ENHRY, CDR2 SYGVKD, per germline. The CDR3 is 13 residues long. The CDR3 region is CAISDGTNEKLFF. CDR3 in DNA: TGTGCCATTTCGGACGGAACCAATGAAAAACTGTTTTTT.

This clonotype has at least ten counts. The chain recombines TRBV28 with TRBJ1-1; D might be TRBD1 (5 bases). CDR3 length equals 14 residues. The V end lost 2 bases, the J end lost 1 base, and 8 bases lay between the germline ends. Germline-derived CDR1 and CDR2 are MDHEN and SYDVKM. In DNA form, the CDR3 reads TGTGCCAGCAGTTTACGGGGCCGGAACACTGAAGCTTTCTTT. Residues: CASSLRGRNTEAFF.

This clonotype has a count of ten or more. The chain employs TRBV5-6 and TRBJ2-1; a weak D match, TRBD1 (6 bases). Trimming left V 4 bases short and J 4 bases short, with 9 bases between. This CDR3 region has 13 residues. Germline-derived CDR1 and CDR2 are SGHDT and YYEEEE. The CDR3 bases are TGTGCCAGCAGCCGAGGACAGTACAATGAGCAGTTCTTC. Translating gives CASSRGQYNEQFF.

This clonotype was seen repeatedly, ten times or more. The chain links TRBV20-1 to TRBJ2-1; 7 bases agree with TRBD1. Germline CDR1 and CDR2: DFQATT and SNEGSKA (reference sequence). This CDR3 is built from 14 residues. The V segment lost 7 bases and the J segment 8 bases; nucleotides outside the gene matches: 14. This CDR3 reads CSVRRPDRADEQFF. In DNA form, the CDR3 reads TGCAGTGTCCGCCGACCCGACAGGGCTGATGAGCAGTTCTTC.

The sample holds a few counts of this clonotype. The chain links TRBV12-3 or TRBV12-4 to TRBJ1-1, with D tentatively TRBD1 (5 bases). Trimming stripped 6 bases from V and 7 bases from J, with 12 bases between. The length of the CDR3 is 12 residues. The CDR3: CASRGVGIEAFF. DNA of the CDR3: TGTGCCAGCAGGGGGGTAGGGATTGAAGCTTTCTTT.

This clonotype occurred many times. This chain's CDR3 is CASSQGTVSEQFF. The CDR3 DNA reads TGTGCCAGCAGCCAAGGGACAGTAAGTGAGCAGTTCTTC. The genes are TRBV7-2 and TRBJ2-1; 7 nucleotides align to TRBD1. With V trimmed by 5 bases and J by 9 bases, 7 bases remained unmatched. Germline-derived CDR1 and CDR2 are SGHTA and FQGNSA. The length of the CDR3 is 13 residues.

This clonotype was seen only a few times. The rearrangement joins TRBV3-1 to TRBJ1-1; D is perhaps TRBD1 (5 bases). The ends were cut back, 4 bases at V and 6 bases at J, with 12 bases in the middle. The CDR3 consists of 13 residues. Looked up from germline, CDR1 is LGHDT and CDR2 is YNNKEL (reference sequence). The CDR3 sequence: CASSRQFLSEAFF. The CDR3 coding sequence is TGTGCCAGCAGCCGACAGTTTCTATCTGAAGCTTTCTTT.